Each of the 22 T cell receptor beta chains below was sequenced from the same sample in a study of identical twins (TCRdb year 2016). The library was prepared using 5' RACE. The run used an Illumina HiSeq 2000. TCRdb redid the processing of the public reads, applying fastp at Q25 and MiXCR, and retained in-frame beta chains. Each entry merges the rows of one CDR3 protein and shows their most common DNA and genes. The sample table holds approximately 230,000 distinct CDR3 sequences, of which 6.5% to 8% were seen once. 13% to 15% of the sample is in the top ten clones. These records were also assigned to another study, of T cells expressing NK-cell markers.

Sequencing was done on a sample of CD8+ T cells sorted from blood. These receptors all stem from a woman aged 18-29 years in good health.

This clonotype was recorded a few times. The rearrangement joins TRBV7-9 to TRBJ2-2; 7 bases agree with TRBD1. The CDR3 consists of 16 residues. CDR1 and CDR2 (germline): SEHNR, FQNEAQ (reference sequence). J gave up 3 bases and V 6 bases, and 10 bases lay outside the gene matches. The DNA for the CDR3 is TGTGCCAGCAGAGCTAGACAGGGTCGGCACACCGGGGAGCTGTTTTTT. This codes for CASRARQGRHTGELFF.

The CDR3 protein is CASSALLAGGRDEQFF. The CDR3 DNA reads TGTGCCAGCAGCGCCCTGCTAGCGGGGGGGCGTGATGAGCAGTTCTTC. The chain combines TRBV3-1 with TRBJ2-1; the match to TRBD2 covers 12 bases. The CDR3 contains 16 residues. V lost 5 bases and J lost 8; bases outside the gene matches: 10. Germline values: CDR1 LGHDT, CDR2 YNNKEL (reference sequence).

This clonotype was observed once. The genes are TRBV28 and TRBJ2-7; no definite D call. Germline CDR1 MDHEN, CDR2 SYDVKM. The CDR3 totals 15 residues. V lost 7 bases and J lost 0, with 16 bases in between. In DNA, the CDR3 is TGTGCCAGCACCGCTACCCGGATCACCTCCTACGAGCAGTACTTC. It specifies CASTATRITSYEQYF.

The rearrangement uses TRBV19 and TRBJ2-5, with D possibly being TRBD1 or TRBD2 (5 bases each). This CDR3 comprises 13 residues. CDR1 LNHDA and CDR2 SQIVND come from the germline V gene (reference sequence). V shed 9 bases and J shed 0 bases, with 11 bases lying between them. CDR3 nucleotide sequence: TGTGCCAGGGGGGACGGGTACCAAGAGACCCAGTACTTC. Its protein is CARGDGYQETQYF.

The chain carries TRBV24-1 and TRBJ2-1; no reliable D call. The germline gives CDR1 KGHDR, CDR2 SFDVKD. The CDR3 spans 14 residues. V was clipped by 0 bases and J by 7 bases, with 9 bases between them. The DNA for the CDR3 is TGTGCCACCAGTGATTTGCGGGTGGGAAATGAGCAGTTCTTC. It encodes CATSDLRVGNEQFF.

This clonotype was recorded at least ten times. The V gene is TRBV20-1, the J gene TRBJ2-1; 9 bases map to TRBD1. The J segment lost 8 bases and the V segment lost 5 bases, leaving 4 bases of the junction unmatched. CDR3 size: 12 residues. In germline, CDR1 is DFQATT, CDR2 SNEGSKA (reference sequence). Here the CDR3 DNA reads TGCAGTGCTGGACAGGGGAGGGATGAGCAGTTCTTC. Translated, it gives CSAGQGRDEQFF.

The chain employs TRBV11-2 and TRBJ2-5; D gene unclear. The CDR3 runs 12 residues. V lost 4 bases and J 4 bases, leaving 7 bases between the germline ends. Germline CDR1 reads SGHAT; CDR2 reads FQNNGV. CDR3 loop: CASSSERETQYF. The DNA of the CDR3 is TGTGCCAGCAGCTCCGAGAGAGAGACCCAGTACTTC.

The V gene is TRBV30, the J gene TRBJ2-7; TRBD1 agrees at 7 bases. The CDR3 extends over 16 amino acids. Per the germline V gene, CDR1 is GTSNPN and CDR2 is SVGIG (reference sequence). J was trimmed by 3 bases and V by 3 bases; bases with no gene match: 14. The CDR3 bases are TGTGCCTGGAGGGGGGACGAGGGGGCACTAGACTACGAGCAGTACTTC. It yields the protein CAWRGDEGALDYEQYF. The whole variable domain, remainder taken from reference TRBV30 and TRBJ2-7, is SQTIHQWPATLVQPVGSPLSLECTVEGTSNPNLYWYRQAAGRGLQLLFYSVGIGQISSEVPQNLSASRPQDRQFILSSKKLLLSDSGFYLCAWRGDEGALDYEQYFGPGTRLTVT.

The chain couples TRBV6-1 to TRBJ2-5; TRBD2 might be the D (5 bases). Germline V gene sequence: CDR1 MNHNS, CDR2 SASEGT. V shed 9 bases and J shed 9 bases, with 20 bases lying between them. This CDR3 spans 13 amino acids. The CDR3 bases are TGTGCCAGTACCGGCCGCGGGCTGTCGGCCCAGTACTTC. The encoded protein is CASTGRGLSAQYF.

This clonotype has at least ten counts. The chain carries TRBV29-1 and TRBJ2-7; D is ambiguous. The CDR3 is 12 amino acids. V was shortened by 6 bases and J by 0 bases, with 9 bases between the two germline ends. CDR1 and CDR2 from the germline V gene are SQVTM and ANQGSEA. CDR3 amino acids: CSVAESSYEQYF. The CDR3 bases are TGCAGCGTGGCGGAGAGCTCCTACGAGCAGTACTTC.

This clonotype was detected ten times or more. J is TRBJ2-7 and V is TRBV12-3 or TRBV12-4; a possible D gene is TRBD2 (6 bases). The CDR3 consists of 15 residues. The V gene lost 5 bases and the J gene lost 5 bases, with 19 bases spanning the gap. CDR3 DNA sequence: TGTGCCAGCAGTCCCGGGACTGTGTCTTTCCACGAGCAGTACTTC. Translation: CASSPGTVSFHEQYF.

The sample holds a few counts of this clonotype. The chain joins TRBV3-1 to TRBJ2-2; maybe TRBD2 (6 bases). The germline CDR1 and CDR2 sequences are LGHDT and YNNKEL (reference sequence). V was shortened by 0 bases and J by 3 bases, with 11 bases between the two germline ends. CDR3 length equals 16 residues. CDR3: CASSQDPGVYTGELFF. In nucleotides, the CDR3 is TGTGCCAGCAGCCAAGATCCGGGAGTGTACACCGGGGAGCTGTTTTTT.

The rearrangement joins TRBV4-3 to TRBJ1-1; 12 bases are shared with TRBD1. J was trimmed by 1 base and V by 4 bases; bases with no gene match: 4. This CDR3 has 16 amino acids. Germline V gene data show CDR1 as LGHNA and CDR2 as YSLEER. This CDR3 reads CASSLGTGGGNTEAFF. CDR3 nucleotide sequence: TGCGCCAGCAGCCTCGGGACAGGGGGCGGGAACACTGAAGCTTTCTTT.

This clonotype was observed a handful of times. The chain combines TRBV9 with TRBJ2-6; D is undetermined. The CDR3 consists of 15 residues. The V and J ends lost 3 bases and 0 bases respectively, with 7 bases between them. The germline CDR1 and CDR2 sequences are SGDLS and YYNGEE. The CDR3 reads CASSAWDSGANVLTF. The CDR3 region has the DNA TGTGCCAGCAGCGCATGGGACTCTGGGGCCAACGTCCTGACTTTC.

Many counts were recorded for this clonotype. J is TRBJ2-7 and V is TRBV15; 11 bases are shared with TRBD2. Germline V CDR1 and CDR2: LNHNV, YYDKDF (reference sequence). This CDR3 contains 15 residues. Trimming cost V 0 bases and J 2 bases; bases outside gene matches: 0. This CDR3 is CATSRDSGGAYEQYF. In nucleotides, the CDR3 is TGTGCCACCAGCAGAGATAGCGGGGGGGCCTACGAGCAGTACTTC.

This clonotype was detected ten times or more. This sequence joins TRBV25-1 and TRBJ1-1, with no clear D. CDR3 length: 10 amino acids. The V gene's germline CDR1 is MGHDK and CDR2 SYGVNS. V was trimmed by 5 bases and J by 4 bases, leaving 2 bases between them. The chain's CDR3 is CASSPTEAFF. In DNA form, the CDR3 reads TGTGCCAGCAGTCCCACTGAAGCTTTCTTT.

The rearrangement uses TRBV29-1 and TRBJ1-1; possible D gene TRBD1, 6 bases. This CDR3 region has 12 residues. The V end lost 0 bases, the J end lost 8 bases, and 10 bases lay between the germline ends. CDR1 and CDR2 from the germline V gene are SQVTM and ANQGSEA. The CDR3 loop reads CSVEDLGTEAFF. The CDR3 nucleotides are TGCAGCGTTGAAGATCTTGGGACAGAAGCTTTCTTT. Filled out from reference TRBV29-1 and TRBJ1-1, the complete variable domain reads SAVISQKPSRDICQRGTSLTIQCQVDSQVTMMFWYRQQPGQSLTLIATANQGSEATYESGFVIDKFPISRPNLTFSTLTVSNMSPEDSSIYLCSVEDLGTEAFFGQGTRLTVV.

This clonotype was seen a few times. The V gene is TRBV18, the J gene TRBJ1-2; 7 bases agree with TRBD1. The CDR3 runs 15 residues. With V trimmed by 3 bases and J by 8 bases, 12 bases remained unmatched. CDR1 is KGHSH, CDR2 LQKENI, per germline. Here the CDR3 reads CASSPPGQPFGGYTF. CDR3 DNA: TGTGCCAGCTCACCCCCGGGACAGCCCTTCGGCGGCTACACCTTC.

This clonotype turned up a few times. This chain links TRBV9 with TRBJ1-1; 7 positions match TRBD1. This CDR3 is 16 amino acids long. Germline V gives CDR1 SGDLS, CDR2 YYNGEE. The ends lost 1 base at V and 5 bases at J; junction bases unmatched: 11. This chain's CDR3 is CASSVIPTGTQTEAFF. The CDR3 nucleotides read TGTGCCAGCAGCGTAATTCCGACAGGGACCCAAACTGAAGCTTTCTTT. Based on the CDR3 plus reference TRBV9 and TRBJ1-1, the full variable domain is DSGVTQTPKHLITATGQRVTLRCSPRSGDLSVYWYQQSLDQGLQFLIQYYNGEERAKGNILERFSAQQFPDLHSELNLSSLELGDSALYFCASSVIPTGTQTEAFFGQGTRLTVV.

V is TRBV6-2 or TRBV6-3 and J is TRBJ1-1, with TRBD1 matching 7 bases. The CDR3 sequence is 14 residues long. V trimming: 7 bases; J trimming: 2 bases; junction bases outside the gene matches: 7. Per the germline V gene, CDR1 is MNHEY and CDR2 is SVGEGT. CDR3 residues: CASTYRGSNTEAFF. The CDR3 coding sequence is TGTGCCAGCACCTACAGGGGATCTAACACTGAAGCTTTCTTT.

To note about this clonotype: This may be a read error: a much more frequent sequence differs by one nucleotide. The chain couples TRBV20-1 to TRBJ1-1, with no clear D. The CDR3 sequence is 13 residues long. The V gene's germline CDR1 is DFQATT and CDR2 SNEGSKA (reference sequence). The V end was cut by 0 bases, the J end by 1 base, with 6 bases between. CDR3 bases: TGCAGTGCTAGAGATTGGGGGAACACTGAAGCTTTCTTT. Protein product: CSARDWGNTEAFF.

The rearrangement joins TRBV5-6 to TRBJ2-1, with 11 bases matching TRBD2. Per germline, CDR1 SGHDT and CDR2 YYEEEE. This CDR3 region has 16 residues. Trimming at V came to 1 base and at J to 3 bases, leaving 3 bases not matched to a gene. The CDR3 nucleotides read TGTGCCAGCAGCTTGCCAACTAGCGGGAGCTACAATGAGCAGTTCTTC. It is translated as CASSLPTSGSYNEQFF.